These 27 T cell receptor beta chains came from one sample sequenced in a study of CD8 T cells in ankylosing spondylitis. TCRdb re-derived calls from the 5' RACE reads in MiXCR, one entry per CDR3 protein. Here the sample spans roughly 130,000 distinct CDR3 sequences, 7% being singletons. The sample comprised blood, either unsorted or a sorted T cell fraction (not recorded which). The receptors come from a male donor with ankylosing spondylitis or in good health (not recorded which).

This clonotype showed up many times. The chain joins TRBV5-1 to TRBJ2-1, with 8 bases that match TRBD2. Germline CDR1 and CDR2: SGHRS and YFSETQ. CDR3 size: 15 residues. V dropped 9 bases and J dropped 6; count of bases not matched to a gene: 14. CDR3 in DNA: TGCGCCACCCCGCCACCGGGACTAGGATTCAATGAGCAGTTCTTC. Translated: CATPPPGLGFNEQFF. Full variable domain (outside the CDR3, taken from reference TRBV5-1 and TRBJ2-1): KAGVTQTPRYLIKTRGQQVTLSCSPISGHRSVSWYQQTPGQGLQFLFEYFSETQRNKGNFPGRFSGRQFSNSRSEMNVSTLELGDSALYLCATPPPGLGFNEQFFGPGTRLTVL.

The table lists this clonotype with many counts. The chain is built from TRBV28 and TRBJ1-2; TRBD1 aligns across 7 bases. The CDR3 sequence is 14 residues long. Germline values: CDR1 MDHEN, CDR2 SYDVKM. Germline trimming cut 6 bases from V and 2 bases from J; bases unmatched to any gene: 6. CDR3 bases: TGTGCCAGCAGCGGACAGGACGGGAACTATGGCTACACCTTC. Protein product: CASSGQDGNYGYTF.

In this sample, this clonotype turned up many times. The gene calls are TRBV12-3 or TRBV12-4 and TRBJ1-1; 7 nucleotides agree with TRBD1. The V and J ends lost 6 bases and 0 bases, in that order; junction bases with no gene match: 7. This CDR3 spans 15 amino acids. The CDR3 nucleotides are TGTGCCAGCAGAACCCCGGGACAGATGAACACTGAAGCTTTCTTT. Its translation: CASRTPGQMNTEAFF.

CDR3 sequence: CASSPGTRDYNLYSYNEQFF. The CDR3 DNA reads TGTGCCAGCAGCCCTGGCACCCGGGACTACAACCTCTACTCCTACAATGAGCAGTTCTTC. The chain joins TRBV11-2 to TRBJ2-1; TRBD2 aligns across 7 bases. CDR1 and CDR2 from the germline V gene are SGHAT and FQNNGV. Losses at the gene ends were 5 bases for V and 0 bases for J; bases not matched to a gene: 19. CDR3 length: 20 residues.

This clonotype was found many times. The J gene is TRBJ2-1, the V gene TRBV7-9; the D is unclear. V shed 4 bases and J shed 10 bases, with 8 bases lying between them. CDR1 and CDR2 from the germline V gene are SEHNR and FQNEAQ (reference sequence). This CDR3 is built from 11 residues. The CDR3 sequence is CASSSSREQFF. CDR3 nucleotide sequence: TGTGCCAGCAGCTCCTCAAGGGAGCAGTTCTTC.

V is TRBV29-1 and J is TRBJ1-2; D unresolved. In germline, CDR1 is SQVTM, CDR2 ANQGSEA. Trimming took 0 bases from V and 2 from J, leaving 10 bases between them. The CDR3 runs 14 residues. CDR3 residues: CSVEDIRPNYGYTF. In DNA form, the CDR3 reads TGCAGCGTTGAAGATATTAGACCAAACTATGGCTACACCTTC.

This clonotype was detected many times. The chain joins TRBV18 to TRBJ2-1, with TRBD1 as a possible D gene (6 bases). The V end lost 3 bases, the J end lost 7 bases, and 16 bases lay between the germline ends. CDR3 length equals 15 residues. CDR1 is KGHSH, CDR2 LQKENI, per germline. The CDR3 region is CASSPTSSQGNEQFF. The CDR3 bases are TGTGCCAGCTCACCTACCTCTTCCCAGGGGAATGAGCAGTTCTTC. The full variable domain, rest sourced from reference TRBV18 and TRBJ2-1, is NAGVMQNPRHLVRRRGQEARLRCSPMKGHSHVYWYRQLPEEGLKFMVYLQKENIIDESGMPKERFSAEFPKEGPSILRIQQVVRGDSAAYFCASSPTSSQGNEQFFGPGTRLTVL.

The table lists this clonotype with many counts. V usage is TRBV20-1 and J usage is TRBJ1-1; D may be TRBD1 (6 bases). The CDR3 is 14 amino acids. Germline CDR1 and CDR2: DFQATT and SNEGSKA (reference sequence). Trimming removed 0 bases at V and 1 base at J, with 9 bases between. For the CDR3, the DNA is TGCAGTGCTAGAGATCAGGGGACGAACACTGAAGCTTTCTTT. Protein sequence: CSARDQGTNTEAFF.

This clonotype was seen many times. Germline and junction disagree at one end, which may indicate a read error. The V and J genes are TRBV7-2 and TRBJ2-3; TRBD2 agrees at 8 bases. Germline CDR1 is SGHTA and CDR2 is FQGNSA. The CDR3 spans 15 residues. CDR3 sequence reads: CASSLGLAGTDTQYF. The CDR3 DNA follows: TGCGCCAGCAGCTTGGGGCTAGCGGGTACAGATACGCAGTATTTT.

This clonotype has ten or more counts. V usage is TRBV5-1 and J usage is TRBJ2-1; possibly TRBD2 for D (5 bases). Germline-derived CDR1 and CDR2 are SGHRS and YFSETQ. The CDR3 extends over 12 amino acids. Between the trimmed V and J ends, which lost 4 bases and 15 bases, there was a span of 17 bases. As DNA, the CDR3 is TGCGCCAGCAGCGCCGTTAAAGCGGTGCTGTTCTTC. Translation: CASSAVKAVLFF.

This clonotype has a count of ten or more. CDR3 DNA sequence: TGCAGTGCGCTCCCCCCTAGCGGGTTCGCAGATACGCAGTATTTT. Translating gives CSALPPSGFADTQYF. The chain joins TRBV20-1 to TRBJ2-3, with 8 bases matching TRBD2. From germline, CDR1 is DFQATT and CDR2 SNEGSKA (reference sequence). CDR3 length equals 15 residues. V trimming: 6 bases; J trimming: 4 bases; junction bases outside the gene matches: 12.

This clonotype was found many times. The chain links TRBV9 to TRBJ1-2, with 7 bases lining up with TRBD1. Trimming at V came to 0 bases and at J to 4 bases, leaving 12 bases not matched to a gene. Germline values: CDR1 SGDLS, CDR2 YYNGEE. This CDR3 has 17 amino acids. CDR3 in amino acids: CASSVGGAGGLTYGYTF. The CDR3 bases are TGTGCCAGCAGCGTAGGGGGCGCAGGGGGTTTGACCTATGGCTACACCTTC.

This clonotype was recorded at least ten times. The chain employs TRBV4-1 and TRBJ1-5; 8 bases line up with TRBD1. CDR3 length: 15 amino acids. V dropped 1 base and J dropped 4; count of bases not matched to a gene: 3. From germline, CDR1 is MGHRA and CDR2 YSYEKL. CDR3 DNA sequence: TGCGCCAGCAGCCAAGGGGACAGGACAAATCAGCCCCAGCATTTT. Encoded protein: CASSQGDRTNQPQHF.

In its sample, this clonotype was seen many times. The V call is TRBV5-1, the J call TRBJ1-1; 8 bases fit TRBD1. CDR1 and CDR2 (germline): SGHRS, YFSETQ. The trim removed 4 bases at V and 1 base at J, leaving 3 bases unmatched. CDR3 length equals 14 residues. CDR3 region: CASSIGTGNTEAFF. Here the CDR3 DNA reads TGCGCCAGCAGCATCGGGACAGGGAACACTGAAGCTTTCTTT.

This clonotype was seen more than once but under ten times. The J gene is TRBJ2-4, the V gene TRBV5-6, with TRBD2 identical over 10 bases. The CDR3 is 18 amino acids. V gave up 0 bases and J gave up 1 base; unmatched junction bases: 7. CDR1 SGHDT and CDR2 YYEEEE come from the germline V gene. The CDR3 nucleotides read TGTGCCAGCAGCTTGGGGCTAGCGGGAGTTAACGCCAAAAACATTCAGTACTTC. Encoded protein: CASSLGLAGVNAKNIQYF.

The chain combines TRBV5-5 with TRBJ2-3, with D possibly matching TRBD2 (5 bases). The CDR3 extends over 15 amino acids. V dropped 0 bases and J dropped 3 bases, with 11 bases sitting between them. Germline V CDR1 and CDR2: SGHKS, YYEKEE (reference sequence). The chain's CDR3 is CASSLEGERTDTQYF. CDR3 nucleotide sequence: TGTGCCAGCAGCTTGGAAGGCGAGCGGACAGATACGCAGTATTTT.

The rearrangement joins TRBV6-2 or TRBV6-3 to TRBJ2-2; D not certain. The CDR3 runs to 13 residues. The germline V gene encodes CDR1 MNHEY and CDR2 SVGEGT. The V gene lost 2 bases and the J gene lost 5 bases, with 6 bases spanning the gap. Here the CDR3 reads CASSYRRTGELFF. The CDR3 region has the DNA TGTGCCAGCAGTTACCGGCGGACCGGGGAGCTGTTTTTT.

This clonotype was found many times. The V call is TRBV7-9, the J call TRBJ2-1; D gene ambiguous. CDR3 size: 9 residues. CDR1 and CDR2 from the germline V gene are SEHNR and FQNEAQ (reference sequence). The V gene lost 1 base and the J gene lost 12 bases, with 1 base spanning the gap. The chain's CDR3 is CASSLGQFF. CDR3 in DNA: TGTGCCAGCAGCTTAGGGCAGTTCTTC.

This clonotype has a count of ten or more. The rearrangement joins TRBV2 to TRBJ1-2; 7 bases are a match to TRBD1. The CDR3 sequence is 14 residues long. Losses at the gene ends were 4 bases for V and 5 bases for J; bases not matched to a gene: 7. Germline values: CDR1 SNHLY, CDR2 FYNNEI. For the CDR3, the DNA is TGTGCCAGCAGTGGAGGAGGGGGCGATTATGGCTACACCTTC. Residues: CASSGGGGDYGYTF.

Ten or more counts support this clonotype. This rearrangement joins TRBV11-2 to TRBJ1-2, with 9 bases matching TRBD1. Germline CDR1 and CDR2: SGHAT and FQNNGV. V lost 5 bases and J lost 7; bases outside the gene matches: 8. This CDR3 has 14 residues. CDR3 nucleotide sequence: TGTGCCAGCAGCGTCTCCGGGACAGGGTCTGGCTACACCTTC. Translation: CASSVSGTGSGYTF.

The table lists this clonotype with many counts. The chain carries TRBV5-1 and TRBJ2-5; D gene uncertain. The V gene's germline CDR1 is SGHRS and CDR2 YFSETQ. This CDR3 spans 12 amino acids. Deletions cut 5 bases from V and 4 bases from J, with 9 bases between. CDR3 loop: CASRYWGETQYF. CDR3 sequence (DNA): TGCGCCAGCAGGTATTGGGGAGAGACCCAGTACTTC. Looking up the rest from reference TRBV5-1 and TRBJ2-5 gives the full variable domain: KAGVTQTPRYLIKTRGQQVTLSCSPISGHRSVSWYQQTPGQGLQFLFEYFSETQRNKGNFPGRFSGRQFSNSRSEMNVSTLELGDSALYLCASRYWGETQYFGPGTRLLVL.

This clonotype was observed many times. V gene TRBV5-1 combines with J gene TRBJ1-3, with a weak D call TRBD1 (5 bases). Between the trimmed V and J ends, which lost 0 bases and 3 bases, there was a span of 13 bases. Germline CDR1 reads SGHRS; CDR2 reads YFSETQ. The CDR3 covers 16 residues. The CDR3 region is CASSLGDGLIGNTIYF. The CDR3 DNA is TGCGCCAGCAGCTTGGGGGACGGACTCATTGGAAACACCATATATTTT.

The table lists this clonotype with many counts. The V call is TRBV12-3 or TRBV12-4, the J call TRBJ1-1; D is uncertain. The CDR3 contains 15 residues. Between the trimmed V and J ends, which lost 6 bases and 0 bases, there was a span of 14 bases. The CDR3, as DNA: TGTGCCAGCAGCCCCCGTTCGGGCGTGAACACTGAAGCTTTCTTT. Residues: CASSPRSGVNTEAFF.

This clonotype has a count of ten or more. The chain recombines TRBV5-1 with TRBJ1-1; possibly TRBD1 for D (5 bases). Germline lookup yields CDR1 SGHRS and CDR2 YFSETQ. The ends were cut back, 10 bases at V and 0 bases at J, with 16 bases in the middle. The CDR3 covers 14 residues. CDR3 nucleotide sequence: TGCGCCTCCAAGCAGGGAAGCGTGAACACTGAAGCTTTCTTT. Amino acid sequence: CASKQGSVNTEAFF.

The sample holds many counts of this clonotype. The rearrangement uses TRBV20-1 and TRBJ2-1, with a possible D match to TRBD2 (5 bases). The V gene's germline CDR1 is DFQATT and CDR2 SNEGSKA (reference sequence). CDR3 length: 15 residues. The V end was cut by 6 bases, the J end by 6 bases, with 21 bases between. The CDR3 loop reads CSADPGISLVNEQFF. The CDR3 nucleotides read TGCAGTGCGGATCCCGGGATCTCACTGGTCAATGAGCAGTTCTTC.

This chain connects TRBV20-1 to TRBJ1-5; possibly TRBD1 for D (6 bases). Between the trimmed V and J ends, which lost 4 bases and 0 bases, there was a span of 16 bases. Germline V lookup: CDR1 DFQATT, CDR2 SNEGSKA (reference sequence). The CDR3 spans 16 residues. The CDR3 sequence: CSAIGGGSYSNQPQHF. The CDR3 DNA follows: TGCAGTGCTATCGGAGGGGGGAGCTATAGCAATCAGCCCCAGCATTTT.

Ten or more counts support this clonotype. This sequence joins TRBV5-5 and TRBJ2-1; 10 bases line up with TRBD1. V lost 2 bases to trimming and J lost 0 bases; unmatched junction nucleotides: 8. The germline gives CDR1 SGHKS, CDR2 YYEKEE (reference sequence). This CDR3 is built from 18 residues. The CDR3 DNA sequence: TGTGCCAGCAGCTTCTCGACAGGGGGCCCGAGCTCCTACAATGAGCAGTTCTTC. Translation: CASSFSTGGPSSYNEQFF.